The 2 T cell receptor beta chains below come from one sample, sequenced in a study of early T cells in non-severe SARS-CoV-2 infection. TCRdb recomputed calls from the 5' RACE reads with MiXCR, one row per CDR3 protein. The sample lists about 69,000 distinct CDR3 sequences, 8.5% to 10% occurring once. The sample was whole blood. Every receptor here comes from an adult who was a healthcare worker with PCR-confirmed SARS-CoV-2 infection or an uninfected control (not recorded which).

This clonotype was observed many times. This rearrangement joins TRBV12-3 or TRBV12-4 to TRBJ2-5, with no clear D. The V and J ends lost 5 bases and 2 bases respectively, with 12 bases between them. The CDR3 contains 14 residues. The CDR3 DNA is TGTGCCAGCAGTGCCCGGTACAGTCAAGAGACCCAGTACTTC. Amino acids: CASSARYSQETQYF.

This clonotype was picked up many times. The chain employs TRBV5-1 and TRBJ1-1; D is unclear. Trimming took off 0 bases at V and 5 bases at J, with 11 bases between the two ends. The CDR3 covers 14 residues. The V gene's germline CDR1 is SGHRS and CDR2 YFSETQ. This CDR3 is CASSLGVYRTEAFF. The CDR3 coding sequence is TGCGCCAGCAGCTTGGGAGTTTACCGGACTGAAGCTTTCTTT.